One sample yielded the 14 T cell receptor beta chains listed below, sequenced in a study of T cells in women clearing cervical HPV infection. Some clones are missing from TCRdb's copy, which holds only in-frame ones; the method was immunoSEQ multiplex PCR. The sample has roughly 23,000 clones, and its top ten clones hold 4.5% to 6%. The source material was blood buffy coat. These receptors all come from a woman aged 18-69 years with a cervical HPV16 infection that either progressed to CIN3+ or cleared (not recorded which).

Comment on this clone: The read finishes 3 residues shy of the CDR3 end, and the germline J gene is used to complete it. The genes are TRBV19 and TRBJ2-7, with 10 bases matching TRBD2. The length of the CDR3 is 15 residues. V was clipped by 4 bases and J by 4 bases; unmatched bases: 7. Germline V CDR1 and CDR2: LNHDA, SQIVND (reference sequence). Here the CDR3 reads CASSTDGLAEYEQYF. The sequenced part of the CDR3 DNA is TGTGCCAGTAGTACAGACGGACTAGCGGAATACGAG.

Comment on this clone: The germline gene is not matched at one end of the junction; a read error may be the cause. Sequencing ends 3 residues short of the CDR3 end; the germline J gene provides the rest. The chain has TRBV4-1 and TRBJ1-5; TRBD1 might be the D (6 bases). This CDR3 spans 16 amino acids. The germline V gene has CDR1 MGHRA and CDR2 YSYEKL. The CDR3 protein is CTSSQGVRGGTQPQHF. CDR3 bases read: TGCACCAGCAGCCAAGGTGTTCGGGGGGGCACTCAGCCC.

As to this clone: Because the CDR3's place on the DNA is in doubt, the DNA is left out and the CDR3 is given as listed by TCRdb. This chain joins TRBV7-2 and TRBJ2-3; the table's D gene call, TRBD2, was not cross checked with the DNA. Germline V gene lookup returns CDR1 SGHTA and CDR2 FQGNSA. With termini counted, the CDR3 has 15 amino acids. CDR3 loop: CASSLAFGSGETQYF.

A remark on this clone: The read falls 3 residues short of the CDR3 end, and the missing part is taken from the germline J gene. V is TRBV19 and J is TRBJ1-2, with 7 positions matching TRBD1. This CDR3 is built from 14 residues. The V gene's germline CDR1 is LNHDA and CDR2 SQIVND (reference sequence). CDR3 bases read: TGTGCCAGTAGTAAAAGCGACAGGGTGAAAGGC. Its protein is CASSKSDRVKG. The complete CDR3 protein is CASSKSDRVKGYTF.

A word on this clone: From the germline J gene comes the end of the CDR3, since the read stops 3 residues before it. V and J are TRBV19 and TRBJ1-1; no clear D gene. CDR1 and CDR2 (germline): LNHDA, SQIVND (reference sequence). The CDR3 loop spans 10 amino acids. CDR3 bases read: TGTGCCAGTAGTACCCCAGGA. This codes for CASSTPG. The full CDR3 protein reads CASSTPGAFF.

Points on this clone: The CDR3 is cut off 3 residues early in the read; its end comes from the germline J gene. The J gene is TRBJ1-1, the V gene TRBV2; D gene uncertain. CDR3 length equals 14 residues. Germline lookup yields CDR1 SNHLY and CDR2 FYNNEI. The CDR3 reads CASSEVGRLTGAFF. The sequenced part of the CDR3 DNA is TGTGCCAGCAGTGAAGTCGGACGCCTAACGGGG.

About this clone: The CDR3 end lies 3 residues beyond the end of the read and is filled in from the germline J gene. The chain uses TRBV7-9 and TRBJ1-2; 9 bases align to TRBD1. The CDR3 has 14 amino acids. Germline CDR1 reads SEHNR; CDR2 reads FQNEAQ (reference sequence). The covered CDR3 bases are TGTGCCAGCATGACCGGGACAGGGACCAATGAC. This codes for CASMTGTGTND. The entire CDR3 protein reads CASMTGTGTNDYTF.

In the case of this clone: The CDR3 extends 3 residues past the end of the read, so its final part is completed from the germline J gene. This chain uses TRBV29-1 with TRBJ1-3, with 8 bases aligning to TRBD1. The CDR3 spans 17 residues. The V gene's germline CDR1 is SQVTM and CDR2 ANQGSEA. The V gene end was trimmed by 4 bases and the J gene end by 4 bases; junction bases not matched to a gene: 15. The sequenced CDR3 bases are TGCAGCGTTGCGTTTGGGACAGGAGATGACGGAGGAAACACC. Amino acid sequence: CSVAFGTGDDGGNT. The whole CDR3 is CSVAFGTGDDGGNTIYF.

The CDR3 here is CASGDTRWDEQFF. CDR3 DNA, as far as it was read: TGTGCCTCCGGGGATACGAGATGGGATGAG. The V and J genes are TRBV30 and TRBJ2-1; possibly TRBD2 for D (5 bases). The read halts 3 residues ahead of the CDR3 end, with the missing end drawn from the germline J gene. The ends were cut back, 7 bases at V and 8 bases at J, with 18 bases in the middle. The CDR3 is made up of 13 amino acids. Germline V gives CDR1 GTSNPN, CDR2 SVGIG (reference sequence).

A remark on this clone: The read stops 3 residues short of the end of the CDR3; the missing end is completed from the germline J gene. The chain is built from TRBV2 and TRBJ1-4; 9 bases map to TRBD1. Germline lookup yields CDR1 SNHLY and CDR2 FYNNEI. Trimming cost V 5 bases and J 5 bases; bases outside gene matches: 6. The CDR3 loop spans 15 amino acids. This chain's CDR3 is CASSSRTGVNEKLFF. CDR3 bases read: TGTGCCAGCAGTTCCCGGACAGGGGTGAATGAAAAA.

The CDR3 protein is CASSLSGQIIEQYF. CDR3 DNA, as far as it was read: TGTGCCAGCAGCTTATCGGGACAGATTATCGAG. The genes are TRBV7-2 and TRBJ2-7; 7 nucleotides agree with TRBD1. The read ends 3 residues shy of where the CDR3 ends; the end is completed using the germline J gene. Germline V gene data show CDR1 as SGHTA and CDR2 as FQGNSA. This CDR3 has 14 residues. J gave up 6 bases and V 2 bases, and 7 bases lay outside the gene matches.

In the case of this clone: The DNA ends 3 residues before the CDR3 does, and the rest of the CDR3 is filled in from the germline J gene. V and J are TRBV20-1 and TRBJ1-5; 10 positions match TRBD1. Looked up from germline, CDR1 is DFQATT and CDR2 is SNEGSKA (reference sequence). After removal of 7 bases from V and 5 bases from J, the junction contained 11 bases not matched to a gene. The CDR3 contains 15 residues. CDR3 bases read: TGCAGTGTGGCCAAAAGGACAGGGGGTCATCAGCCC. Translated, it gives CSVAKRTGGHQP. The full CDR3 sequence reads CSVAKRTGGHQPQHF.

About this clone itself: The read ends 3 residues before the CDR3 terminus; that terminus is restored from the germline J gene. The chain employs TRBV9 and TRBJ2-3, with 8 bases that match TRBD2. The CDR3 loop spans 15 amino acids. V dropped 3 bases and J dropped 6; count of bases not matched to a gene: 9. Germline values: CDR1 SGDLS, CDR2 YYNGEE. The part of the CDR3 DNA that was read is TGTGCCAGCAGCGAGGGGCTAGCGGGTGTGGATACG. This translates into CASSEGLAGVDT. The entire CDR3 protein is CASSEGLAGVDTQYF.

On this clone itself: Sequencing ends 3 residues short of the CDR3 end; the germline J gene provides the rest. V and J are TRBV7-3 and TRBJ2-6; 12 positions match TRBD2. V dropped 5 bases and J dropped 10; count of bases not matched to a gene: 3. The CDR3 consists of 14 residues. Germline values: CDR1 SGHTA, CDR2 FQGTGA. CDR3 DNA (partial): TGTGCCAGCAGCCCTAGCGGGGGGGTTAACGTC. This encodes CASSPSGGVNV. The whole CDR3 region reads CASSPSGGVNVLTF. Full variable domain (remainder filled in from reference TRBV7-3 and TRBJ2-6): GAGVSQTPSNKVTEKGKYVELRCDPISGHTALYWYRQSLGQGPEFLIYFQGTGAADDSGLPNDRFFAVRPEGSVSTLKIQRTERGDSAVYLCASSPSGGVNVLTFGAGSRLTVL.